This T cell receptor beta chain was sequenced for a study of CD8 T cells in ankylosing spondylitis. This clonotype was seen at least ten times. TCRdb reprocessed the 5' RACE reads with MiXCR, giving one entry per CDR3 protein. Among about 140,000 distinct CDR3 sequences, 6.5% to 8.5% were seen once, and the ten largest hold approximately 6.8%. CDR1 DFQATT and CDR2 SNEGSKA come from the germline V gene (reference sequence). The trim removed 6 bases at V and 7 bases at J, leaving 10 bases unmatched. The CDR3 totals 14 residues. The sequenced material came from synovial fluid, either unsorted or a sorted T cell fraction (not recorded which). The sequence came from a male donor with ankylosing spondylitis. J is TRBJ1-2 and V is TRBV20-1; 11 nucleotides line up with TRBD1. The CDR3 protein is CSAERGQGVSGYTF. Here the CDR3 DNA reads TGCAGTGCGGAGAGGGGACAGGGGGTCTCTGGCTACACCTTC.